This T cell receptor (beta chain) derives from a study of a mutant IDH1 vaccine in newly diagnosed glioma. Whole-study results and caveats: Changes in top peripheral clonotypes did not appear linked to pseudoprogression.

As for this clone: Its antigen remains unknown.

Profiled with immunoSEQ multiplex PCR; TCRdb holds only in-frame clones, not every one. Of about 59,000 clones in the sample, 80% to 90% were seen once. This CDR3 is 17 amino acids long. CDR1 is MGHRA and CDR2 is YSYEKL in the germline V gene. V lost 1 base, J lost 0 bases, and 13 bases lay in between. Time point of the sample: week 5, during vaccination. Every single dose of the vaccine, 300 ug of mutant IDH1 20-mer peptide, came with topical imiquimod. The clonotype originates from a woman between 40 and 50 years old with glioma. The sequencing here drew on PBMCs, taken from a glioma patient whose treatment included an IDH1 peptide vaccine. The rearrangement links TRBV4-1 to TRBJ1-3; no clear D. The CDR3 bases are TGCGCCAGCAGCCAAGGGGCCCTTCGGAACTCTGGAAACACCATATATTTT. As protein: CASSQGALRNSGNTIYF.